The 22 T cell receptor beta chains in this list originate from one sample, sequenced in a study of shared clonotypes between healthy human individuals. Naive CD8 cells lacked CD45RO, underwent positive selection for CCR7 and left out terminally differentiated effector memory CD45RA+ cells. Assay used: immunoSEQ multiplex PCR; TCRdb lists only in-frame clones, some missing. The repertoire includes around 1,900,000 clones, approximately 92% of them detected once, and about 1.7% sits in the top ten. Sequencing was carried out using naive CD8+ T cells from PBMCs. The receptors derive from a man between 18 and 35 years old in good health. Some clones in this sample may be carry-over from other donors' samples.

The chain links TRBV29-1 to TRBJ2-1; D perhaps matches TRBD2 (6 bases). Between the trimmed V and J ends, which lost 1 base and 4 bases, there was a span of 11 bases. This CDR3 comprises 14 residues. In germline, CDR1 is SQVTM, CDR2 ANQGSEA. The CDR3 here is CSVEGWRGYNEQFF. The CDR3, as DNA: TGCAGCGTTGAAGGATGGCGGGGTTACAATGAGCAGTTCTTC.

The chain uses TRBV2 and TRBJ2-3; 7 bases are shared with TRBD2. Per the germline V gene, CDR1 is SNHLY and CDR2 is FYNNEI. This CDR3 is built from 15 residues. Trimming cost V 3 bases and J 5 bases; bases outside gene matches: 8. CDR3 region: CASSEASGSEDTQYF. The CDR3 DNA reads TGTGCCAGCAGTGAGGCTAGCGGATCGGAAGATACGCAGTATTTT.

Details on this clone: The sample carries other DNA sequences with the same CDR3. This sequence joins TRBV29-1 and TRBJ2-7; D may match TRBD1 or TRBD2 (7 bases each). This CDR3 region has 12 residues. V was shortened by 6 bases and J by 3 bases, with 12 bases between the two germline ends. Per the germline V gene, CDR1 is SQVTM and CDR2 is ANQGSEA. The CDR3 spells CSVGGGNYEQYF. The DNA for the CDR3 is TGCAGCGTGGGAGGGGGCAACTACGAGCAGTACTTC.

As to this clone: The same CDR3 arises from other DNA sequences in this sample as well. The rearrangement links TRBV27 to TRBJ2-5; D gene uncertain. Germline V gene sequence: CDR1 MNHEY, CDR2 SMNVEV (reference sequence). V gave up 0 bases and J gave up 2 bases, with 4 bases separating them. CDR3 length: 13 amino acids. In DNA, the CDR3 is TGTGCCAGCAGTTTATCCCCGCAAGAGACCCAGTACTTC. This codes for CASSLSPQETQYF.

The chain employs TRBV25-1 and TRBJ1-5; TRBD1 might be the D (6 bases). V lost 1 base and J lost 9, with 16 bases in between. Germline assignment: CDR1 MGHDK and CDR2 SYGVNS. The CDR3 runs 15 residues. CDR3 nucleotides: TGTGCCAGCAGTGAATCCGGGCAGCCGGGGGCGCCCCAGCATTTT. It encodes CASSESGQPGAPQHF.

The chain uses TRBV28 and TRBJ1-2; a weak D match, TRBD1 (6 bases). Trimming left V 3 bases short and J 2 bases short, with 22 bases between. In germline, CDR1 is MDHEN, CDR2 SYDVKM. The CDR3 has 18 amino acids. CDR3 sequence reads: CASSFGVKFGTSNYGYTF. The CDR3 DNA is TGTGCCAGCAGTTTTGGGGTCAAGTTTGGGACATCCAACTATGGCTACACCTTC.

V and J are TRBV6-1 and TRBJ2-7; possibly TRBD1 or TRBD2 for D (5 bases each). CDR3 length: 16 amino acids. The V end was cut by 2 bases, the J end by 2 bases, with 16 bases between. CDR1 and CDR2 from the germline V gene are MNHNS and SASEGT. Here the CDR3 reads CASSERLEGTPYEQYF. The CDR3 nucleotides read TGTGCCAGCAGTGAACGTCTGGAAGGGACCCCCTACGAGCAGTACTTC.

The V and J genes are TRBV4-1 and TRBJ1-1; D perhaps matches TRBD1 (5 bases). Germline lookup yields CDR1 MGHRA and CDR2 YSYEKL. V dropped 8 bases and J dropped 6 bases, with 19 bases sitting between them. This CDR3 region has 14 residues. DNA of the CDR3: TGCGCCAGCCCCGCAAACGCGAGGGGTTCTGAAGCTTTCTTT. Encoded protein: CASPANARGSEAFF.

The sample holds one count of this clone. The chain is built from TRBV2 and TRBJ1-2, with D unclear. Germline V gives CDR1 SNHLY, CDR2 FYNNEI. V lost 2 bases and J lost 4, with 14 bases in between. This CDR3 spans 15 amino acids. The CDR3: CASSEWYGGSYGYTF. Written as DNA, the CDR3 is TGTGCCAGCAGTGAATGGTATGGTGGCAGCTATGGCTACACCTTC.

The V and J genes are TRBV28 and TRBJ2-3; 8 bases line up with TRBD1. The CDR3 length is 14 residues. Germline V gene lookup returns CDR1 MDHEN and CDR2 SYDVKM. J was trimmed by 1 base and V by 6 bases; bases with no gene match: 3. The chain's CDR3 is CASSWGQGTDTQYF. In nucleotides, the CDR3 is TGTGCCAGCAGCTGGGGACAGGGCACAGATACGCAGTATTTT. The full variable domain, with the rest looked up from reference TRBV28 and TRBJ2-3, is DVKVTQSSRYLVKRTGEKVFLECVQDMDHENMFWYRQDPGLGLRLIYFSYDVKMKEKGDIPEGYSVSREKKERFSLILESASTNQTSMYLCASSWGQGTDTQYFGPGTRLTVL.

This clone is a singleton in its sample. The V gene is TRBV18, the J gene TRBJ1-4; TRBD1 aligns across 9 bases. The CDR3 loop spans 15 amino acids. After removal of 6 bases from V and 5 bases from J, the junction contained 7 bases not matched to a gene. Germline CDR1 KGHSH, CDR2 LQKENI. CDR3 in amino acids: CASSPDRGGNEKLFF. CDR3 DNA: TGTGCCAGCTCCCCCGACAGGGGGGGGAATGAAAAACTGTTTTTT.

The chain uses TRBV7-8 and TRBJ2-1; 8 bases map to TRBD1. The CDR3 length is 13 residues. Trimming cost V 4 bases and J 8 bases; bases outside gene matches: 4. Germline assignment: CDR1 SGHVS and CDR2 FQNEAQ. CDR3 region: CASSYETGDEQFF. The CDR3 DNA reads as TGTGCCAGCAGCTACGAGACAGGGGATGAGCAGTTCTTC.

This chain connects TRBV15 to TRBJ1-2, with 12 bases that match TRBD1. Germline-derived CDR1 and CDR2 are LNHNV and YYDKDF (reference sequence). The CDR3 has 17 residues. V dropped 0 bases and J dropped 2; count of bases not matched to a gene: 4. CDR3 sequence reads: CATSRDRDRGLNYGYTF. CDR3 DNA sequence: TGTGCCACCAGCAGAGACCGGGACAGGGGGCTGAACTATGGCTACACCTTC.

J is TRBJ2-1 and V is TRBV7-2, with a tentative D call TRBD2 (5 bases). The V end was cut by 4 bases, the J end by 0 bases, with 16 bases between. The CDR3 is 17 residues long. The germline V gene has CDR1 SGHTA and CDR2 FQGNSA. CDR3 DNA: TGTGCCAGCAGCTGGCCCTCCCTGGGGAGCTCCTACAATGAGCAGTTCTTC. Translation: CASSWPSLGSSYNEQFF.

The table lists this clone with a count of one. This chain uses TRBV5-8 with TRBJ1-4, with D hard to call. The CDR3 runs 13 residues. V lost 0 bases to trimming and J lost 12 bases, with 12 bases between them. Germline loops: CDR1 SGHTS, CDR2 YDEGEE. The CDR3 region is CASSLDGETQLFF. The CDR3 coding sequence is TGTGCCAGCAGCTTGGACGGCGAAACGCAACTGTTTTTT.

The V and J genes are TRBV7-9 and TRBJ1-2; TRBD1 agrees at 10 bases. After removal of 3 bases from V and 6 bases from J, the junction contained 10 bases not matched to a gene. Germline V gene sequence: CDR1 SEHNR, CDR2 FQNEAQ (reference sequence). There are 16 residues in the CDR3. CDR3 region: CASSLVFGTGEDGYTF. CDR3 nucleotide sequence: TGTGCCAGCAGCTTGGTTTTTGGGACAGGGGAGGATGGCTACACCTTC.

The gene calls are TRBV4-1 and TRBJ2-7; unclear D gene. V shed 0 bases and J shed 2 bases, with 8 bases lying between them. This CDR3 region has 14 residues. Germline assignment: CDR1 MGHRA and CDR2 YSYEKL. The CDR3, as DNA: TGCGCCAGCAGCCAAGATTCCGGTGCCTACGAGCAGTACTTC. The encoded protein is CASSQDSGAYEQYF.

This clone appeared a single time. CDR3 sequence: CASSHHSGDSYNEQFF. The CDR3 DNA reads TGTGCCAGCAGCCACCACAGCGGGGACTCCTACAATGAGCAGTTCTTC. The chain couples TRBV14 to TRBJ2-1, with 7 nucleotides matching TRBD2. CDR1 and CDR2 from the germline V gene are SGHDN and FVKESK. The junction had 5 bases not matched to a gene; V was cut back by 3 bases and J by 0 bases. This CDR3 is built from 16 residues. The complete variable domain, with remaining parts taken from reference TRBV14 and TRBJ2-1, reads EAGVTQFPSHSVIEKGQTVTLRCDPISGHDNLYWYRRVMGKEIKFLLHFVKESKQDESGMPNNRFLAERTGGTYSTLKVQPAELEDSGVYFCASSHHSGDSYNEQFFGPGTRLTVL.

J is TRBJ2-7 and V is TRBV15; possibly TRBD2 for D (5 bases). V was clipped by 8 bases and J by 5 bases, with 16 bases between them. CDR1 is LNHNV and CDR2 is YYDKDF in the germline V gene (reference sequence). CDR3 length: 13 residues. CDR3 sequence reads: CATANEKGDEQYF. The CDR3 region has the DNA TGTGCCACCGCGAACGAGAAGGGAGACGAGCAGTACTTC.

The rearrangement uses TRBV7-9 and TRBJ2-7, with D unresolved. The V end lost 4 bases, the J end lost 6 bases, and 16 bases lay between the germline ends. This CDR3 region has 14 residues. Germline values: CDR1 SEHNR, CDR2 FQNEAQ (reference sequence). The CDR3 loop reads CASSSPYDPAEQYF. CDR3 DNA sequence: TGTGCCAGCAGCTCCCCGTACGATCCGGCCGAGCAGTACTTC.

J is TRBJ2-1 and V is TRBV6-5; 8 nucleotides line up with TRBD1. CDR1 is MNHEY, CDR2 SVGAGI, per germline. There are 14 residues in the CDR3. After removal of 2 bases from V and 9 bases from J, the junction contained 6 bases not matched to a gene. The CDR3 is CASSYHGRGREQFF. DNA for the CDR3: TGTGCCAGCAGTTACCACGGCAGGGGGCGTGAGCAGTTCTTC.

CDR3 loop: CASSLLMTGDPYEQYF. For the CDR3, the DNA is TGTGCCAGCAGTTTACTCATGACAGGAGACCCCTACGAGCAGTACTTC. This chain uses TRBV28 with TRBJ2-7, with D possibly being TRBD1 (6 bases). Trimming took off 2 bases at V and 2 bases at J, with 16 bases between the two ends. Germline V gene sequence: CDR1 MDHEN, CDR2 SYDVKM. The CDR3 is 16 amino acids.